This paragraph covers one T cell receptor beta chain sequence. Its antigen is as yet unknown. The data stem from a study of identifying expanded T cells in peripheral blood. Healthy donors had no documented immune events, such as infections, while sampled. Libraries were prepared by immunoSEQ multiplex PCR; TCRdb keeps only in-frame clonotypes and omits some of them. The data hold some 130,000 clones, with 75% to 90% observed a single time. Study conclusions and caveats: Technical replicates showed around 1.1 changed clones; two weeks about 16.4; four weeks 19.

The receptor comes from a person between 18 and 75 years old in good health. Input material: blood.

The CDR3 bases are TGCGCCAGCAGTCAATCGGGGGAGAAGGGTGGTAGATTTCGAGTTCGGGACATTCAGTACTTC. Translating gives CASSQSGEKGGRFRVRDIQYF. The chain joins TRBV23-1 to TRBJ2-4; D may match TRBD1 or TRBD2 (5 bases each). TRBV23-1 is assigned to the ORF class and has an uncertain function. V gave up 0 bases and J gave up 8 bases, with 32 bases separating them. CDR3 length: 21 amino acids.